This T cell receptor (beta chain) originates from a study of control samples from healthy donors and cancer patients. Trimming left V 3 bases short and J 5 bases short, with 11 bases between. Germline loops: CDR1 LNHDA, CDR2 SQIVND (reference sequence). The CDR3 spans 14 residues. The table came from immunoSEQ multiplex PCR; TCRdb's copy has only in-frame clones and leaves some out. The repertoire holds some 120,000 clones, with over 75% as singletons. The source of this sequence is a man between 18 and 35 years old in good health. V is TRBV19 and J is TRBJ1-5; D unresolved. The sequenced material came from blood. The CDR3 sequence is CASSILDGYQPQHF. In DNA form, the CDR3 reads TGTGCCAGTAGTATTCTTGACGGCTATCAGCCCCAGCATTTT.